A selection of T cell receptor beta chains follows, all from one sample in a study of T cells in Graves' hyperthyroidism and ophthalmopathy. TCRdb processed the multiplex PCR reads anew with MiXCR; each CDR3 protein has one entry. The data show around 360,000 distinct CDR3 sequences, approximately 14% seen once. Sequencing was done on a sample of blood. The receptors come from a woman in her sixties with Graves' ophthalmopathy. Both conserved end residues are part of each CDR3. The order of the fields is V gene, J gene, clone size, CDR3 protein. Not all rows give a size; the values are once, few, many and, for expanded clones, a class.

>TRBV27|TRBJ1-5|-
CASSLLAGPNQPQHF
>TRBV6-1|TRBJ2-7|many
CASSYPPIYEQYF
>TRBV5-1|TRBJ2-7|-
CASSLGGQLPYEQYF
>TRBV30|TRBJ2-7|many
CAWSVASGNWYEQYF
>TRBV29-1|TRBJ2-5|many
CSVSRSTRLEETQYF
>TRBV9|TRBJ2-1|-
CASSAGPLRGQSYNEQFF
>TRBV5-1|TRBJ2-2|few
CASSTTRNTGELFF
>TRBV19|TRBJ1-4|few
CASSLRTAENEKLFF
>TRBV5-8|TRBJ2-1|many
CASSSRLNEQFF
>TRBV7-3|TRBJ2-1|-
CASSLDLGRDNEQFF
>TRBV19|TRBJ2-1|few
CASSIAGDRYNEQFF
>TRBV12-3/TRBV12-4|TRBJ2-7|many
CASSWDNSSYEQYF
>TRBV5-5|TRBJ2-5|many
CASSPDGGSVETQYF
>TRBV6-1|TRBJ2-5|many
CASRLAGVRQETQYF
>TRBV18|TRBJ2-7|many
CASSHGSLEQYF
>TRBV11-2|TRBJ2-7|few
CASSYQDRAYYEQYF
>TRBV20-1|TRBJ2-7|many
CSASGGERYEQYF
>TRBV6-1|TRBJ1-5|once
CASSATGYSNQPQHF
>TRBV29-1|TRBJ2-1|-
CSVLLTSGNVNEQFF
>TRBV6-1|TRBJ1-2|-
CASSSRQGAFDGYTF
>TRBV10-2|TRBJ2-7|many
CASSEPRTGAPAGEQYF
>TRBV25-1|TRBJ2-7|few
CASRTNRDRYEQYF
>TRBV6-5|TRBJ2-7|-
CASSYSMGQGYEQYF
>TRBV10-3|TRBJ2-3|-
CAITAGGSYTQYF
>TRBV18|TRBJ2-4|few
CASSSRTRGFGLLKNIQYF
>TRBV28|TRBJ1-2|many
CASNLQENYGYTF
>TRBV24-1|TRBJ1-2|many
CATSGGDRGNYGYTF
>TRBV18|TRBJ2-7|-
CASSLVQPGLAGYEQYF
>TRBV24-1|TRBJ2-1|-
CATRGGISSYNEQFF
>TRBV28|TRBJ2-7|many
CASSFAAATYEQYF
>TRBV12-3/TRBV12-4|TRBJ1-5|-
CASSTDRGLGQPQHF
>TRBV9|TRBJ1-4|few
CASSPRPGIEKLFF
>TRBV7-2|TRBJ1-3|few
CASSARGPAKSSGNTIYF
>TRBV4-1|TRBJ1-6|few
CASSQERDPYNSPLHF
>TRBV7-9|TRBJ2-5|-
CASSLGGGFQETQYF
>TRBV20-1|TRBJ1-1|many
CSARVGGYTEAFF
>TRBV20-1|TRBJ1-1|many
CSARVWGDTEAFF
>TRBV19|TRBJ2-5|-
CASSGQGAQTQYF
>TRBV20-1|TRBJ2-1|many
CSACLGGLPYNEQFF
>TRBV28|TRBJ2-5|many
CASSTDQETQYF
>TRBV7-8|TRBJ1-2|-
CASSGGRFDYTF
>TRBV4-1|TRBJ2-7|few
CASSPGLAKSYEQYF
>TRBV9|TRBJ2-1|few
CASSESGTGYNEQFF
>TRBV7-9|TRBJ2-3|-
CASSQTGDSTDTQYF
>TRBV28|TRBJ2-7|many
CASSTSRDRQYF
>TRBV7-9|TRBJ2-1|many
CASSISSGAYNEQFF
>TRBV7-3|TRBJ2-3|-
CASSLGGRHTDTQYF